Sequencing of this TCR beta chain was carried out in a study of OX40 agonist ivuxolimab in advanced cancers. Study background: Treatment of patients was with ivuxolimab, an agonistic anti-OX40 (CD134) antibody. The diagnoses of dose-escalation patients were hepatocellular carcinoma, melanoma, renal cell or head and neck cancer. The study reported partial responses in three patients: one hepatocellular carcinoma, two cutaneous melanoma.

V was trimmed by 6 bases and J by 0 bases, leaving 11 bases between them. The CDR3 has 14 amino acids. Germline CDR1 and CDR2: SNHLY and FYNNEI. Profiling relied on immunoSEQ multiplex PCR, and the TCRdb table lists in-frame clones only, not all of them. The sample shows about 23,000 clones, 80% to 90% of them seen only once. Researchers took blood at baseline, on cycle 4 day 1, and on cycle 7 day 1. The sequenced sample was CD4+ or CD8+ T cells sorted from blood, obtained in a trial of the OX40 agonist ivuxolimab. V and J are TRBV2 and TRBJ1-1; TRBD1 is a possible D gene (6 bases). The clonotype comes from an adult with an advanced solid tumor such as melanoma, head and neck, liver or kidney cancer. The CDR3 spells CASRGQYMNTEAFF. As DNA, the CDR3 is TGTGCCAGCAGAGGACAGTACATGAACACTGAAGCTTTCTTT.